This T cell receptor beta chain was identified in a study of cytomegalovirus exposure and HLA in healthy donors. Overall study results and limits: Associated with HLA alleles at 0.05 false discovery rate in a later analysis were 17,000 or so TCR beta sequences. The authors later found most CMV-associated TCR beta chains appeared HLA-restricted. Highly shared sequence variants in one cluster were likely a sequencing artifact.

A remark on this clone: The target antigen is unknown.

Germline loops: CDR1 SGHRS, CDR2 YFSETQ. Trimming cost V 1 base and J 2 bases, with 15 bases left between them. This CDR3 has 16 residues. PCR was performed using 60 Vbeta and 13 Jbeta primers. Authors' data handling: A follow-up analysis tallied tens of millions of unique TCR beta chains, roughly 11 million shared. The repertoire was sequenced with immunoSEQ multiplex PCR; TCRdb's copy has only in-frame clones and lacks some. V and J calls and clone size are those listed in that table; D and trimming were worked out from the DNA. The sample lists more than 65,000 clones, more than 75% occurring once.

The chain couples TRBV5-1 to TRBJ2-5; possible D gene TRBD1, 5 bases. The TCR comes from a man aged 18 to 29 in good health and CMV-seronegative. The source material was PBMCs. CDR3 coding DNA: TGCGCCAGCAGCTTGTCGCCAGGGATTAATCAAGAGACCCAGTACTTC. Its protein is CASSLSPGINQETQYF.